These T cell receptor beta chains were read from a single sample in a study of beta chain features in type 1 diabetes. The repertoire was sequenced with immunoSEQ multiplex PCR; TCRdb's copy has only in-frame clones and lacks some. Among roughly 610,000 clones listed, roughly 15% were seen once. Sequenced sample: naive CD4+ T cells from blood. These TCRs come from a man younger than 30 in good health. Both conserved end residues are part of each CDR3. A D gene is named only where the DNA matches it firmly. Clone size is shown for a subset of rows, as once, few, many or a class of expanded clone.

j_gene: TRBJ2-5
d_gene: TRBD2
abundance: few
v_gene: TRBV6-5
CDR3aa: CASRSPQGGVQTQYF
CDR3nt: TGTGCCAGCAGAAGTCCCCAGGGAGGGGTACAGACCCAGTACTTC

j_gene: TRBJ1-2
d_gene: NA
abundance: NA
v_gene: TRBV28
CDR3aa: CASSPLGDGYTF
CDR3nt: TGTGCCAGCAGCCCCTTGGGGGATGGCTACACCTTC

j_gene: TRBJ2-5
d_gene: NA
abundance: few
v_gene: TRBV7-8
CDR3aa: CASSLYGGETQYF
CDR3nt: TGTGCCAGCAGCTTGTACGGGGGTGAGACCCAGTACTTC

j_gene: TRBJ1-5
d_gene: NA
abundance: few
v_gene: TRBV4-1
CDR3aa: CASSQGVRGPGNQPQHF
CDR3nt: TGCGCCAGCAGCCAAGGGGTCCGGGGGCCGGGCAATCAGCCCCAGCATTTT

j_gene: TRBJ2-1
d_gene: NA
abundance: NA
v_gene: TRBV6-6
CDR3aa: CASSPPGAGKRDEQFF
CDR3nt: TGTGCCAGCAGCCCTCCCGGGGCAGGGAAACGTGATGAGCAGTTCTTC

j_gene: TRBJ2-7
d_gene: NA
abundance: few
v_gene: TRBV19
CDR3aa: CASSGVPSYEQYF
CDR3nt: TGTGCCAGTAGTGGGGTGCCGTCCTACGAGCAGTACTTC

j_gene: TRBJ1-5
d_gene: NA
abundance: NA
v_gene: TRBV4-3
CDR3aa: CASSQGRGGQPQHF
CDR3nt: TGCGCCAGCAGCCAGGGACGGGGCGGTCAGCCCCAGCATTTT

j_gene: TRBJ1-1
d_gene: NA
abundance: NA
v_gene: TRBV18
CDR3aa: CASSPPWGVGSEAFF
CDR3nt: TGTGCCAGCTCACCACCATGGGGTGTAGGCTCTGAAGCTTTCTTT

j_gene: TRBJ2-5
d_gene: NA
abundance: few
v_gene: TRBV7-2
CDR3aa: CASSFGRRETQYF
CDR3nt: TGTGCCAGCAGCTTCGGGAGACGGGAGACCCAGTACTTC

j_gene: TRBJ2-7
d_gene: TRBD1
abundance: few
v_gene: TRBV6-5
CDR3aa: CASSPRDRAYEQYF
CDR3nt: TGTGCCAGCAGCCCCCGGGACAGGGCCTACGAGCAGTACTTC

j_gene: TRBJ2-7
d_gene: TRBD1
abundance: NA
v_gene: TRBV5-6
CDR3aa: CASSPRDRGYEQYF
CDR3nt: TGTGCCAGCAGCCCCCGGGACAGGGGATACGAGCAGTACTTC

j_gene: TRBJ2-3
d_gene: NA
abundance: few
v_gene: TRBV4-2
CDR3aa: CASSQDGAGLGDTQYF
CDR3nt: TGTGCCAGCAGCCAAGATGGCGCGGGGTTGGGGGATACGCAGTATTTT

j_gene: TRBJ2-5
d_gene: NA
abundance: NA
v_gene: TRBV6-5
CDR3aa: CASSYGKETQYF
CDR3nt: TGTGCCAGCAGTTACGGGAAAGAGACCCAGTACTTC

j_gene: TRBJ2-3
d_gene: NA
abundance: many
v_gene: TRBV7-9
CDR3aa: CASSGAGDTQYF
CDR3nt: TGTGCCAGCAGCGGAGCTGGAGATACGCAGTATTTT

j_gene: TRBJ1-2
d_gene: TRBD1
abundance: few
v_gene: TRBV4-3
CDR3aa: CASSQDQGAVYGYTF
CDR3nt: TGCGCCAGCAGCCAAGACCAGGGGGCGGTCTATGGCTACACCTTC

j_gene: TRBJ2-5
d_gene: NA
abundance: NA
v_gene: TRBV7-2
CDR3aa: CASSQRSGFAETQYF
CDR3nt: TGTGCCAGCAGCCAAAGATCAGGATTCGCAGAGACCCAGTACTTC

j_gene: TRBJ2-1
d_gene: NA
abundance: few
v_gene: TRBV4-2
CDR3aa: CASSQGQSYNEQFF
CDR3nt: TGTGCCAGCAGCCAAGGGCAGTCCTACAATGAGCAGTTCTTC

j_gene: TRBJ2-5
d_gene: NA
abundance: few
v_gene: TRBV10-3
CDR3aa: CAISVRGETQYF
CDR3nt: TGTGCCATCAGTGTGCGGGGAGAGACCCAGTACTTC

j_gene: TRBJ2-3
d_gene: NA
abundance: few
v_gene: TRBV10-3
CDR3aa: CAISTGIPDTQYF
CDR3nt: TGTGCCATCAGTACAGGGATCCCGGATACGCAGTATTTT

j_gene: TRBJ2-1
d_gene: NA
abundance: NA
v_gene: TRBV9
CDR3aa: CASSVSPATYKDEQFF
CDR3nt: TGTGCCAGCAGCGTATCCCCCGCGACGTATAAAGATGAGCAGTTCTTC

j_gene: TRBJ2-1
d_gene: NA
abundance: few
v_gene: TRBV10-3
CDR3aa: CAIRQIVQGHNEQFF
CDR3nt: TGTGCCATCAGGCAAATCGTGCAGGGGCACAATGAGCAGTTCTTC

j_gene: TRBJ2-5
d_gene: TRBD2
abundance: NA
v_gene: TRBV7-3
CDR3aa: CASSLTNRGELSTQYF
CDR3nt: TGTGCCAGCAGCTTAACGAATCGGGGGGAGTTGTCGACCCAGTACTTC

j_gene: TRBJ2-3
d_gene: NA
abundance: NA
v_gene: TRBV29-1
CDR3aa: CSVGWTDTQYF
CDR3nt: TGCAGCGTTGGCTGGACAGATACGCAGTATTTT

j_gene: TRBJ1-4
d_gene: TRBD1
abundance: NA
v_gene: TRBV10-3
CDR3aa: CAISRGDRQGKLFF
CDR3nt: TGTGCCATCAGTCGGGGGGACCGACAGGGAAAACTGTTTTTT

j_gene: TRBJ2-2
d_gene: NA
abundance: NA
v_gene: TRBV7-3
CDR3aa: CASSFERQENTGELFF
CDR3nt: TGTGCCAGCAGCTTCGAAAGACAGGAGAACACCGGGGAGCTGTTTTTT

j_gene: TRBJ2-2
d_gene: NA
abundance: NA
v_gene: TRBV9
CDR3aa: CASSGRLNTGELFF
CDR3nt: TGTGCCAGCAGCGGGCGGTTGAACACCGGGGAGCTGTTTTTT

j_gene: TRBJ1-1
d_gene: TRBD1
abundance: few
v_gene: TRBV6-1
CDR3aa: CASSETGKVTEAFF
CDR3nt: TGTGCCAGCAGCGAGACAGGGAAGGTCACTGAAGCTTTCTTT

j_gene: TRBJ2-1
d_gene: TRBD2
abundance: few
v_gene: TRBV25-1
CDR3aa: CASSVSPGLAGENEQFF
CDR3nt: TGTGCCAGCAGTGTAAGTCCAGGACTAGCGGGAGAGAATGAGCAGTTCTTC

j_gene: TRBJ2-1
d_gene: NA
abundance: few
v_gene: TRBV27
CDR3aa: CASSFGGVAGPNEQFF
CDR3nt: TGTGCCAGCAGTTTTGGCGGAGTCGCAGGACCCAATGAGCAGTTCTTC

j_gene: TRBJ2-1
d_gene: NA
abundance: few
v_gene: TRBV9
CDR3aa: CASSTRNSYNEQFF
CDR3nt: TGTGCCAGCAGCACCCGAAACTCCTACAATGAGCAGTTCTTC

j_gene: TRBJ2-7
d_gene: NA
abundance: NA
v_gene: TRBV18
CDR3aa: CASSNGKDYEQYF
CDR3nt: TGTGCCAGCTCCAACGGGAAGGACTACGAGCAGTACTTC

j_gene: TRBJ1-2
d_gene: NA
abundance: NA
v_gene: TRBV5-4
CDR3aa: CASSLNQGDGYTF
CDR3nt: TGTGCCAGCAGCTTGAATCAGGGCGATGGCTACACCTTC

j_gene: TRBJ2-3
d_gene: NA
abundance: once
v_gene: TRBV18
CDR3aa: CASSPVPGADTQYF
CDR3nt: TGTGCCAGCTCACCAGTGCCGGGCGCAGATACGCAGTATTTT

j_gene: TRBJ2-7
d_gene: NA
abundance: few
v_gene: TRBV18
CDR3aa: CASSPLTGSYEQYF
CDR3nt: TGTGCCAGCTCACCCCTGACAGGTTCCTACGAGCAGTACTTC

j_gene: TRBJ2-7
d_gene: NA
abundance: NA
v_gene: TRBV29-1
CDR3aa: CSVGAWYSYEQYF
CDR3nt: TGCAGCGTTGGGGCTTGGTACTCCTACGAGCAGTACTTC

j_gene: TRBJ2-7
d_gene: NA
abundance: NA
v_gene: TRBV15
CDR3aa: CATSATALLRNEQYF
CDR3nt: TGTGCCACCAGCGCCACAGCCCTGCTCCGGAACGAGCAGTACTTC

j_gene: TRBJ2-1
d_gene: TRBD2
abundance: NA
v_gene: TRBV7-9
CDR3aa: CASHSLAGGKEQFF
CDR3nt: TGTGCCAGTCACTCACTAGCGGGGGGGAAGGAGCAGTTCTTC

j_gene: TRBJ2-7
d_gene: TRBD1
abundance: few
v_gene: TRBV7-9
CDR3aa: CASSLEAQGAEQYF
CDR3nt: TGTGCCAGCAGCTTAGAGGCACAGGGGGCCGAGCAGTACTTC

j_gene: TRBJ2-7
d_gene: TRBD1
abundance: NA
v_gene: TRBV27
CDR3aa: CASSSRTGGRGEQYF
CDR3nt: TGTGCCAGCAGTTCTCGAACAGGGGGTAGAGGCGAGCAGTACTTC

j_gene: TRBJ2-5
d_gene: NA
abundance: few
v_gene: TRBV5-4
CDR3aa: CASSLREETQYF
CDR3nt: TGTGCCAGCAGCTTGAGGGAAGAGACCCAGTACTTC

j_gene: TRBJ2-7
d_gene: NA
abundance: few
v_gene: TRBV10-3
CDR3aa: CAIKGGSYEQYF
CDR3nt: TGTGCCATCAAGGGGGGCTCCTACGAGCAGTACTTC

j_gene: TRBJ1-6
d_gene: NA
abundance: few
v_gene: TRBV6-1
CDR3aa: CASSDDRLLIKPLHF
CDR3nt: TGTGCCAGCAGTGATGACAGGCTCTTAATAAAACCCCTCCACTTT

j_gene: TRBJ2-6
d_gene: NA
abundance: few
v_gene: TRBV2
CDR3aa: CATAGGTGANVLTF
CDR3nt: TGTGCCACCGCGGGTGGGACTGGGGCCAACGTCCTGACTTTC

j_gene: TRBJ1-5
d_gene: NA
abundance: NA
v_gene: TRBV5-5
CDR3aa: CASSLGPASNQPQHF
CDR3nt: TGTGCCAGCAGCCTGGGGCCGGCTAGCAATCAGCCCCAGCATTTT

j_gene: TRBJ2-6
d_gene: NA
abundance: many
v_gene: TRBV14
CDR3aa: CASRRNGANVLTF
CDR3nt: TGTGCCAGCAGACGGAATGGGGCCAACGTCCTGACTTTC

j_gene: TRBJ2-5
d_gene: TRBD1
abundance: NA
v_gene: TRBV6-5
CDR3aa: CASSRDREGETQYF
CDR3nt: TGTGCCAGCAGTCGGGACAGGGAAGGGGAGACCCAGTACTTC

j_gene: TRBJ2-4
d_gene: NA
abundance: few
v_gene: TRBV28
CDR3aa: CASSFHPPLDFIQYF
CDR3nt: TGTGCCAGCAGTTTCCACCCCCCACTAGATTTCATTCAGTACTTC

j_gene: TRBJ1-6
d_gene: NA
abundance: NA
v_gene: TRBV5-4
CDR3aa: CASSRSLQGAGGNSPLHF
CDR3nt: TGTGCCAGCAGCAGATCTTTACAGGGCGCCGGGGGTAATTCACCCCTCCACTTT

j_gene: TRBJ2-6
d_gene: NA
abundance: NA
v_gene: TRBV5-1
CDR3aa: CASSLVAGGANVLTF
CDR3nt: TGCGCCAGCAGCTTGGTCGCAGGAGGGGCCAACGTCCTGACTTTC

j_gene: TRBJ1-2
d_gene: NA
abundance: NA
v_gene: TRBV7-2
CDR3aa: CASSPPYGGYTF
CDR3nt: TGTGCCAGCAGCCCCCCCTACGGTGGCTACACCTTC

j_gene: TRBJ1-5
d_gene: NA
abundance: once
v_gene: TRBV5-6
CDR3aa: CASSSDSSNQPQHF
CDR3nt: TGTGCCAGCAGCTCCGACAGTAGCAATCAGCCCCAGCATTTT

j_gene: TRBJ2-5
d_gene: NA
abundance: NA
v_gene: TRBV10-3
CDR3aa: CATEGQGQETQYF
CDR3nt: TGTGCCACAGAGGGGCAGGGCCAAGAGACCCAGTACTTC